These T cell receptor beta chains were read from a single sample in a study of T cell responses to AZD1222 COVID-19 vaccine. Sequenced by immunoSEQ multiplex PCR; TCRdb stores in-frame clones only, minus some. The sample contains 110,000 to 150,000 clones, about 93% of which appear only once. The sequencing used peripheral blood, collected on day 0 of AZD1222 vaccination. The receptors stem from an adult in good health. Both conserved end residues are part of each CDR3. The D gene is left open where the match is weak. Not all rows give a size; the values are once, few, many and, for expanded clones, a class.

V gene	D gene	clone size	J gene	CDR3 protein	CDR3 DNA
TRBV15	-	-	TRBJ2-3	CATSTRILALTDTQYF	TGTGCCACCAGCACTCGGATACTAGCTCTCACAGATACGCAGTATTTT
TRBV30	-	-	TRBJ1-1	CAWRKGGGHLNTEAFF	TGTGCCTGGAGGAAGGGCGGGGGGCACCTGAACACTGAAGCTTTCTTT
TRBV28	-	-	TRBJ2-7	CASSGSPAYEQYF	TGTGCCAGCAGCGGGTCTCCGGCATACGAGCAGTACTTC
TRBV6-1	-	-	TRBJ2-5	CASSEKARGETQYF	TGTGCCAGCAGTGAGAAGGCACGGGGAGAGACCCAGTACTTC
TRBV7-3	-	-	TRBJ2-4	CASSAGLAGFQYF	TGTGCCAGCAGCGCGGGGCTAGCAGGGTTTCAGTACTTC
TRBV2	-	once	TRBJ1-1	CASDEGPQVTEAFF	TGTGCCAGCGATGAAGGCCCTCAGGTAACTGAAGCTTTCTTT
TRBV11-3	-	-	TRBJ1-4	CASSLVPGDGPPNEKLFF	TGTGCCAGCAGCTTAGTTCCAGGGGACGGTCCGCCTAATGAAAAACTGTTTTTT
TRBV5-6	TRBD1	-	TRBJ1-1	CASSPGQGADEAFF	TGTGCCAGCAGCCCCGGACAGGGGGCGGATGAAGCTTTCTTT
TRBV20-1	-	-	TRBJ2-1	CSGTGSNEQFF	TGCAGTGGGACGGGGTCAAATGAGCAGTTCTTC
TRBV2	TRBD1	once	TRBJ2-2	CASTFRQGAVTGELFF	TGTGCCAGCACCTTCAGACAGGGGGCCGTCACCGGGGAGCTGTTTTTT
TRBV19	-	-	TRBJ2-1	CASSPQGGAHNEQFF	TGTGCCAGTAGCCCACAGGGTGGGGCCCATAATGAGCAGTTCTTC
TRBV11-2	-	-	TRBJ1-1	CASSLGAEAFF	TGTGCCAGCAGCTTGGGCGCTGAAGCTTTCTTT
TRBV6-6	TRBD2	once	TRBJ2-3	CASSPTSGGGTQYF	TGTGCCAGCAGCCCGACTAGCGGGGGAGGTACGCAGTATTTT
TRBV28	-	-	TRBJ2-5	CASSLFGHKMRETQYF	TGTGCCAGCAGTTTATTCGGACATAAGATGAGAGAGACCCAGTACTTC
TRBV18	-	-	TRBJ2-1	CASSPGAGSDNEQFF	TGTGCCAGCTCACCCGGGGCCGGGTCCGACAATGAGCAGTTCTTC
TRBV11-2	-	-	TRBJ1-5	CASSLGDDQPQHF	TGTGCCAGCAGCCTAGGGGATGATCAGCCCCAGCATTTT
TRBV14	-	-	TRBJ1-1	CASSRTGEAFF	TGTGCCAGCAGCCGAACAGGGGAAGCTTTCTTT
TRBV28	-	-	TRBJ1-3	CASSFVHSSGNTIYF	TGTGCCAGCAGTTTTGTCCACAGTTCTGGAAACACCATATATTTT
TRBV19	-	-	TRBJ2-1	CASSIGRNNEQFF	TGTGCCAGTAGTATAGGTCGGAACAATGAGCAGTTCTTC
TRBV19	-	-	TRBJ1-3	CASSILDSHPGNTIYF	TGTGCCAGTAGTATTTTAGACAGTCATCCTGGAAACACCATATATTTT
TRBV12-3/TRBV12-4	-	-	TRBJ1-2	CASSLGAGYTF	TGTGCCAGCAGTTTGGGGGCTGGCTACACCTTC
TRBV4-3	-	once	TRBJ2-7	CASSQDLGQGGEQYF	TGCGCCAGCAGCCAAGATCTGGGGCAGGGCGGCGAGCAGTACTTC
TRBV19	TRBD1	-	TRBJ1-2	CASSISTGNYYGYTF	TGTGCCAGTAGTATCTCGACAGGGAACTATTATGGCTACACCTTC
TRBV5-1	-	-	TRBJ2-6	CASRRISSGANVLTF	TGCGCCAGCAGGAGAATTTCCTCTGGGGCCAACGTCCTGACTTTC
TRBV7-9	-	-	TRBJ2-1	CASSFGLGEQFF	TGTGCCAGCAGCTTCGGTCTAGGTGAGCAGTTCTTC
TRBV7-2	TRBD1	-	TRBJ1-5	CASSNDRAQPQHF	TGTGCCAGCAGCAACGACAGGGCTCAGCCCCAGCATTTT
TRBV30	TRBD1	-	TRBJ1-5	CAWTGGLNQPQHF	TGTGCCTGGACAGGGGGACTTAATCAGCCCCAGCATTTT
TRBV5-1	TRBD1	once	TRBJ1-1	CASSYGQGNTEAFF	TGCGCCAGCAGCTACGGACAGGGAAACACTGAAGCTTTCTTT
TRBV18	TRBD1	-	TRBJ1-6	CASSTLPGTGNSPLHF	TGTGCCAGCTCAACGCTCCCCGGGACAGGGAATTCACCCCTCCACTTT
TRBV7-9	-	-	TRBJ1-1	CASSLGTEAFF	TGTGCCAGCAGCTTGGGCACTGAAGCTTTCTTT
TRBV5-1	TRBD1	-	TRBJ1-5	CASSKRPQGEEGNQPQHF	TGCGCCAGCAGTAAGCGCCCCCAGGGGGAGGAGGGCAATCAGCCCCAGCATTTT
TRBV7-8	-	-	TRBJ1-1	CASSPEDWLGRAFF	TGTGCCAGCAGCCCGGAGGACTGGCTAGGACGAGCTTTCTTT
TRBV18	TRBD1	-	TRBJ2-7	CASSQGTGSSYEQYF	TGTGCCAGCTCCCAAGGGACAGGTAGCTCCTACGAGCAGTACTTC
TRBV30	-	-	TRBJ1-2	CAWSMTVANYGYTF	TGTGCCTGGAGTATGACAGTAGCTAACTATGGCTACACCTTC
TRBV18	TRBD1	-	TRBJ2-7	CASSPTGTGYEQYF	TGTGCCAGCTCACCTACCGGGACAGGCTACGAGCAGTACTTC
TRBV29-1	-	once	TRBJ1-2	CSVDTGFYGYTF	TGCAGCGTGGATACAGGGTTTTATGGCTACACCTTC
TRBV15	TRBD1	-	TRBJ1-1	CATSRDPRQGALRTEAFF	TGTGCCACCAGCAGAGACCCCCGACAGGGGGCTTTGAGAACTGAAGCTTTCTTT
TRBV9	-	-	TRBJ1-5	CASLSCGQPQHF	TGTGCCTCTTTGAGTTGCGGTCAGCCCCAGCATTTT
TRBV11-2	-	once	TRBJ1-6	CASRSLKGSNSPLHF	TGTGCCAGCAGGTCGCTAAAAGGGAGTAATTCACCCCTCCACTTT
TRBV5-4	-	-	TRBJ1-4	CASSLSAATNEKLFF	TGTGCCAGCAGCTTGTCCGCCGCAACTAATGAAAAACTGTTTTTT
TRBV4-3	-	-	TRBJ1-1	CASSQGRAGWMGTEAFF	TGCGCCAGCAGCCAAGGCAGGGCGGGATGGATGGGAACTGAAGCTTTCTTT
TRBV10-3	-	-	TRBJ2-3	CAIRDRDTQYF	TGTGCCATCCGCGACAGAGATACGCAGTATTTT
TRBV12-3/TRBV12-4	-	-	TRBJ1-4	CASSLGEGEKLFF	TGTGCCAGCAGTTTAGGGGAAGGTGAAAAACTGTTTTTT
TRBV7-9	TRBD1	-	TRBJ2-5	CASSSGQGAAAQYF	TGTGCCAGCAGCTCGGGACAGGGGGCTGCGGCCCAGTACTTC
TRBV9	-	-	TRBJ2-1	CASSVGGYQEQFF	TGTGCCAGCAGCGTTGGAGGATACCAAGAGCAGTTCTTC
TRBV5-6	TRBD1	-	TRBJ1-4	CASRRQGESNEKLFF	TGTGCCAGCAGGAGACAGGGGGAGTCTAATGAAAAACTGTTTTTT
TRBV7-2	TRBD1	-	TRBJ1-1	CASSPQTGLNTEAFF	TGTGCCAGCAGCCCCCAGACAGGGTTGAACACTGAAGCTTTCTTT
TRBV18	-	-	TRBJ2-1	CASSPSEYNEQFF	TGTGCCAGCTCACCCTCAGAGTACAATGAGCAGTTCTTC
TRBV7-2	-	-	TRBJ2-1	CASSDGTYNEQFF	TGTGCCAGCAGCGACGGGACCTACAATGAGCAGTTCTTC
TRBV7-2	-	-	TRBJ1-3	CASSLSGLTGNTIYF	TGTGCCAGCAGCTTATCGGGACTGACTGGAAACACCATATATTTT